This T cell receptor beta chain was identified during a study of blood T cell repertoires in COVID-19. Two negative PCRs, clearance, or symptom resolution had been documented for recovered Cohort 3 donors. Sequencing was performed with immunoSEQ multiplex PCR; in TCRdb, only in-frame clones are kept and a portion is missing. The top ten clones hold about 7% of a sample with under 200,000 clones, about 90% of them seen once. This clonotype originated in a woman aged 45-59 years who had recovered from COVID-19. Sequencing was performed on PBMCs or T cells enriched from blood (not recorded which).

Here the CDR3 DNA reads TGCGCCAGCAGCTTGAACGGTGCGACAGGGGGCTACGAGCAGTACTTC. Protein: CASSLNGATGGYEQYF. The chain has TRBV5-1 and TRBJ2-7; 9 nucleotides line up with TRBD1. CDR3 length equals 16 residues. After removal of 1 base from V and 3 bases from J, the junction contained 8 bases not matched to a gene. From germline, CDR1 is SGHRS and CDR2 YFSETQ.